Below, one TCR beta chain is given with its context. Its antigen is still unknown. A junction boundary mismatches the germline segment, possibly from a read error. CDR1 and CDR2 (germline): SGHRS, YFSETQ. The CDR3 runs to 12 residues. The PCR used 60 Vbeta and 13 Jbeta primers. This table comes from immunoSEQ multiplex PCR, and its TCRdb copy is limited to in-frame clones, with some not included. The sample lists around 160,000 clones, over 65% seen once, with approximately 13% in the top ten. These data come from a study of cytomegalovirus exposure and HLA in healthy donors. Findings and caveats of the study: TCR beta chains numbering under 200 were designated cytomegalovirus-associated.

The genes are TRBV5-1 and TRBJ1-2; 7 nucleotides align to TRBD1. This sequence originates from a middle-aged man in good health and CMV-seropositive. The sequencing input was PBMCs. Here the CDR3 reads CASSWDSYVYTF. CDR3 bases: TGCGCCAGCAGCTGGGACAGCTATGTCTACACCTTC.